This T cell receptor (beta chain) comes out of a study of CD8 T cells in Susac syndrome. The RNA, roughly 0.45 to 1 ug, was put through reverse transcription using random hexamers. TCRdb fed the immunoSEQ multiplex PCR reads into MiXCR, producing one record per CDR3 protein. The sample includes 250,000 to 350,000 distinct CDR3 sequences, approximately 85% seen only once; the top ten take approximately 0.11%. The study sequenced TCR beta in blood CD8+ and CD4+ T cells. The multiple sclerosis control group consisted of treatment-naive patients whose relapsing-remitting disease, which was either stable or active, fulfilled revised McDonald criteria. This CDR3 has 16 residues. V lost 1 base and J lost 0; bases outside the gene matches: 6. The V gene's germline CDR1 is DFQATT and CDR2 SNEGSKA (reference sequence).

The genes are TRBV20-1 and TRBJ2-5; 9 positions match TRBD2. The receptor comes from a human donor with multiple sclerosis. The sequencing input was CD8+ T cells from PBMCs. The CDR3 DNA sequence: TGCAGTGCTAGAGGGTTAGCGGGAGAGTACCAAGAGACCCAGTACTTC. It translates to CSARGLAGEYQETQYF.